This TCR beta chain was identified during a study of blood T cell repertoires in COVID-19 (dated by TCRdb to the early 2020s). With regard to the full study: Samples from collaborators originated in the United States, Italy and Spain and spanned both the acute and convalescent phases of COVID-19. The prospective study material was composed of cDNA or gDNA derived from T cells, B-cell-depleted T cells, or PBMCs. Deeply sampled blood TCRbeta repertoires from subjects exposed to, actively infected with, or recovered from COVID-19 were included in the dataset. The repertoires were released in a freely available public database intended as a resource for research on the immune response to SARS-CoV-2. The samples were drawn from the first 160 participants of the ongoing ImmuneRACE study and from 1,254 subjects provided by 6 global collaborators. The sample metadata nearly always contained a de-identified subject ID, COVID-19 status, age in years and sex. Where available, HLA class I and class II types were taken from metadata supplied by the sample provider and were not determined by assay-based typing.

The immunoSEQ Assay, a bias-controlled multiplex PCR, was used to amplify TCRbeta CDR3 regions from genomic DNA. On the study's bioinformatics: The number of nucleated cells in each sample was estimated from the amplification of reference gene primers within the assay. To quantify the absolute abundance of each unique TCRbeta CDR3 rearrangement, sequence reads were collapsed and filtered. Productive Simpson clonality was computed per sample as the square root of Simpson's diversity index over productive rearrangements. As stored in TCRdb, this immuneACCESS dataset retains in-frame rearrangements with V and J assigned. A fraction of the clones does not appear; measured against another copy, unresolved V genes explain less than half of the discrepancy, and the remainder lacks a known reason. V and J calls and clone size are given by that table; D and trimming were obtained from the DNA. The sample records under 200,000 clones, 84% of which are singletons. The top ten hold 14% of the sample.

To note about this clone: Its antigen remains unidentified. Qualities for individual bases were not recorded, and no much larger clone is one base off.

Overall results and qualifications from the work: How much clinical and demographic metadata was included differed by source and by participant, and the metadata was provided uncurated.

Whole blood was collected in K2EDTA tubes by collaborating institutions according to the institutions' own protocols. For TCRbeta analysis, collaborator samples were shipped as frozen whole blood, as isolated PBMCs, or as DNA extracted from either sample type. This TCR came from a young man with active or convalescent COVID-19. The sample consisted of peripheral blood.

The bases read TGTGCCAGCAGCGTTCACAGGGCCCGCTCCGAGCAGTACTTC. Translation gives CASSVHRARSEQYF. The chain is encoded by TRBV11-2 joined to TRBJ2-7, with a tentative D gene TRBD1 over 6 matching bases. A distance of 17 bases separates the germline ends of V and J, which lose 5 bases and 6 bases respectively. For CDR1 and CDR2, the germline V gene lists SGHAT and FQNNGV. The CDR3 covers 14 residues, taking in both the cysteine and the phenylalanine. CDR3 DNA only is kept here, 42 bases in frame from base 1.